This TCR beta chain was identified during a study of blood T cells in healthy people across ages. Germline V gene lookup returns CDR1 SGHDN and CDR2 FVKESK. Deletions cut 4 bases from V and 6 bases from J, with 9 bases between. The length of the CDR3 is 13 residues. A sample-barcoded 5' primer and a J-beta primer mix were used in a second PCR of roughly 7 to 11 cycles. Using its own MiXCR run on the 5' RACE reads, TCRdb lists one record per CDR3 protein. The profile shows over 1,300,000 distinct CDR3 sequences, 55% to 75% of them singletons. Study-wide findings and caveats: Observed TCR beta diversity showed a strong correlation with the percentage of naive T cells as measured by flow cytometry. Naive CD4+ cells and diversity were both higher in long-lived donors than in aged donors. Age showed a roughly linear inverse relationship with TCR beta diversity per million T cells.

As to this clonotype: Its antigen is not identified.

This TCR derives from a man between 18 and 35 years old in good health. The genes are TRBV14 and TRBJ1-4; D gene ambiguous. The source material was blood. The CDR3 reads CASSLFGHEKLFF. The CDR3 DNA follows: TGTGCCAGCAGCCTTTTCGGGCATGAAAAACTGTTTTTT.